Presented here are 19 T cell receptor beta chains from one specimen sequenced in a study of response to subunit inactivated influenza vaccine. TCRdb re-derived calls from the RT-PCR reads in MiXCR, one entry per CDR3 protein. Among 500,000 to 700,000 distinct CDR3 sequences listed, approximately 24% were seen once. The same data also went into a second study, on T cells expressing NK-cell markers. That work states: UMIs were included in TCR beta cDNA generated by 5'RACE template switching.

The source material was CD4+ T cells sorted from PBMCs, sampled 11 to 12 days after vaccination. The receptors stem from a man aged 45-60 years who received an inactivated influenza vaccine.

Many counts were recorded for this clonotype. One end of the junction varies from germline; a read error may be responsible. The V and J genes are TRBV5-1 and TRBJ2-5; TRBD1 or TRBD2 may be the D gene (5 bases each). This CDR3 contains 14 residues. Germline CDR1 and CDR2: SGHRS and YFSETQ. CDR3 sequence reads: CASSLDRGGETQYF. DNA for the CDR3: TGTGCTAGCAGCTTAGACCGGGGCGGGGAGACCCAGTACTTC.

The CDR3 DNA sequence: TGTGCCACCAGTGACCGAGGGATCCCAGAGACCCAGTACTTC. It translates to CATSDRGIPETQYF. V usage is TRBV24-1 and J usage is TRBJ2-5, with D tentatively TRBD2 (5 bases). The V gene's germline CDR1 is KGHDR and CDR2 SFDVKD. V dropped 4 bases and J dropped 4 bases, with 12 bases sitting between them. The CDR3 is 14 amino acids.

The rearrangement uses TRBV6-1 and TRBJ1-4, with D possibly being TRBD1 (5 bases). Germline values: CDR1 MNHNS, CDR2 SASEGT. This CDR3 region has 14 residues. V was trimmed by 5 bases and J by 8 bases, leaving 15 bases between them. The CDR3 region has the DNA TGTGCCAGCAGTAGGGCAGGGTTGAACGAAAAACTGTTTTTT. Amino acid sequence: CASSRAGLNEKLFF.

CDR3 residues: CATSGASGRTADEQFF. In DNA form, the CDR3 reads TGTGCCACCAGTGGGGCTAGCGGGAGAACCGCGGATGAGCAGTTCTTC. The chain employs TRBV24-1 and TRBJ2-1; 10 bases line up with TRBD2. V shed 5 bases, J shed 8 bases, and the junction held 11 bases outside the gene matches. The CDR3 is 16 residues long. Germline V CDR1 and CDR2: KGHDR, SFDVKD.

CDR3 protein: CSARGTGGVFSEQYF. The CDR3 nucleotides are TGCAGTGCTAGAGGGACAGGGGGCGTATTTAGCGAGCAGTACTTC. V is TRBV20-1 and J is TRBJ2-7; 11 nucleotides align to TRBD1. Germline CDR1 and CDR2: DFQATT and SNEGSKA (reference sequence). V shed 1 base and J 6 bases; nucleotides not matched to a gene: 8. CDR3 length equals 15 residues.

This clonotype was counted at least ten times. The V and J genes are TRBV12-3 or TRBV12-4 and TRBJ2-1, with TRBD2 matching over 13 bases. Germline trimming cut 5 bases from V and 0 bases from J; bases unmatched to any gene: 13. The CDR3 is 20 amino acids. DNA for the CDR3: TGTGCCAGCAGTCACCCCGGACTAGCGGGGGCCTCAAGCTCCTACAATGAGCAGTTCTTC. It yields the protein CASSHPGLAGASSSYNEQFF.

J is TRBJ2-4 and V is TRBV6-1; the D gene is possibly TRBD1 (6 bases). Germline lookup yields CDR1 MNHNS and CDR2 SASEGT. Trimming shortened V by 8 bases and J by 1 base, and 15 bases separated the two germline ends. The CDR3 sequence is 15 residues long. CDR3 amino acids: CASGIMTGAKNIQYF. CDR3 nucleotide sequence: TGTGCCAGCGGAATAATGACAGGCGCCAAAAACATTCAGTACTTC.

The CDR3 DNA is TGTGCCAGCAGTGAGTCACAGGGGATCTATGGCTACACCTTC. Encoded protein: CASSESQGIYGYTF. This chain uses TRBV2 with TRBJ1-2; TRBD1 matches 7 bases. CDR3 length: 14 residues. V lost 3 bases and J lost 4; bases outside the gene matches: 5. CDR1 SNHLY and CDR2 FYNNEI come from the germline V gene.

This clonotype turned up a few times. The chain joins TRBV27 to TRBJ2-2; 8 bases match TRBD1. Losses at the gene ends were 6 bases for V and 9 bases for J; bases not matched to a gene: 12. The CDR3 is made up of 15 amino acids. Per the germline V gene, CDR1 is MNHEY and CDR2 is SMNVEV (reference sequence). Here the CDR3 reads CASSSGTGLFWELFF. DNA of the CDR3: TGTGCCAGCAGCTCCGGGACAGGTCTATTTTGGGAGCTGTTTTTT.

This clonotype was recorded a few times. The chain has TRBV7-2 and TRBJ2-7; 8 positions agree with TRBD1. The CDR3 has 15 residues. The ends lost 5 bases at V and 4 bases at J; junction bases unmatched: 10. The germline CDR1 and CDR2 sequences are SGHTA and FQGNSA. The CDR3 loop is CASSDRTGLGYEQYF. CDR3 DNA sequence: TGTGCCAGCAGCGATAGGACAGGGTTGGGGTACGAGCAGTACTTC.

The sample holds many counts of this clonotype. The chain combines TRBV6-5 with TRBJ1-6; weak D call: TRBD1 (5 bases). The V and J ends lost 2 bases and 9 bases respectively, with 17 bases between them. The CDR3 is 16 residues long. Germline V gene sequence: CDR1 MNHEY, CDR2 SVGAGI. The chain's CDR3 is CASSYAGTGGGSPLHF. For the CDR3, the DNA is TGTGCCAGCAGTTACGCCGGGACGGGCGGAGGTTCACCCCTCCACTTT.

The chain joins TRBV20-1 to TRBJ2-5; 9 bases map to TRBD2. V was clipped by 0 bases and J by 2 bases; unmatched bases: 4. The length of the CDR3 is 15 residues. Germline loops: CDR1 DFQATT, CDR2 SNEGSKA (reference sequence). CDR3 protein: CSARDPGLAQETQYF. DNA of the CDR3: TGCAGTGCTAGAGATCCGGGACTAGCACAAGAGACCCAGTACTTC.

This clonotype was counted between two and nine times. The chain uses TRBV9 and TRBJ2-6; 7 nucleotides agree with TRBD1. Looked up from germline, CDR1 is SGDLS and CDR2 is YYNGEE. The CDR3 runs 18 residues. V trimming: 4 bases; J trimming: 2 bases; junction bases outside the gene matches: 12. This chain's CDR3 is CASSPDTLRGPGANVLTF. CDR3 bases: TGTGCCAGCAGCCCAGATACCCTTAGGGGGCCTGGGGCCAACGTCCTGACTTTC.

This clonotype was picked up one time. The V call is TRBV25-1, the J call TRBJ2-2; TRBD2 agrees at 7 bases. V trimming: 3 bases; J trimming: 5 bases; junction bases outside the gene matches: 9. The CDR3 has 16 residues. Germline V gene lookup returns CDR1 MGHDK and CDR2 SYGVNS. The CDR3 DNA follows: TGTGCCAGCAGTGACCCCGGGACTACCCCAACCGGGGAGCTGTTTTTT. It translates to CASSDPGTTPTGELFF.

This clonotype has just a few counts. Here the CDR3 reads CASSPSPGRGYYEQYF. For the CDR3, the DNA is TGTGCCAGCAGCCCCTCGCCCGGGCGGGGGTACTACGAGCAGTACTTC. The rearrangement links TRBV27 to TRBJ2-7; 7 bases agree with TRBD2. CDR1 and CDR2 (germline): MNHEY, SMNVEV (reference sequence). V trimming: 6 bases; J trimming: 3 bases; junction bases outside the gene matches: 14. The CDR3 sequence is 16 residues long.

The chain carries TRBV5-1 and TRBJ2-7; no reliable D call. Germline CDR1 SGHRS, CDR2 YFSETQ. V was shortened by 0 bases and J by 3 bases, with 10 bases between the two germline ends. The length of the CDR3 is 14 residues. Here the CDR3 DNA reads TGCGCCAGCAGCTTGGCCGTGGGTAACTACGAGCAGTACTTC. Translated: CASSLAVGNYEQYF. Looking up the rest from reference TRBV5-1 and TRBJ2-7 gives the full variable domain: KAGVTQTPRYLIKTRGQQVTLSCSPISGHRSVSWYQQTPGQGLQFLFEYFSETQRNKGNFPGRFSGRQFSNSRSEMNVSTLELGDSALYLCASSLAVGNYEQYFGPGTRLTVT.

This clonotype occurred a few times. The V and J genes are TRBV12-3 or TRBV12-4 and TRBJ2-3; 7 bases fit TRBD1. Unmatched junction bases numbered 8, after V lost 5 bases and J lost 9 bases. This CDR3 region has 13 residues. The CDR3 DNA follows: TGTGCCAGCAGTCGGGACAGCAAAGCAACGCAGTATTTT. Its translation is CASSRDSKATQYF.

This clonotype was seen only a few times. J is TRBJ2-7 and V is TRBV12-3 or TRBV12-4; unclear D gene. Trimming pared 11 bases from V and 0 bases from J, leaving 11 bases between. The CDR3 sequence is 12 residues long. As DNA, the CDR3 is TGTGCCCCCGGAGACCCCTCCTACGAGCAGTACTTC. Amino acid sequence: CAPGDPSYEQYF.

This clonotype was seen once. This chain uses TRBV20-1 with TRBJ2-3; TRBD2 might be the D (6 bases). Germline V CDR1 and CDR2: DFQATT, SNEGSKA (reference sequence). The CDR3 extends over 14 amino acids. V lost 0 bases to trimming and J lost 1 base, with 8 bases between them. The DNA for the CDR3 is TGCAGTGCTAGAGATATAGCGGGCACAGATACGCAGTATTTT. Translating it yields CSARDIAGTDTQYF.